The entry that follows covers one T cell receptor (beta chain) sequence. This clone was seen a few times. Its binding antigen is unknown. Base qualities were left out, and no much larger clone turns up one base away. This sample was included in a study of blood T cell repertoires in COVID-19 (dated by TCRdb to the early 2020s). For context, the study as a whole: The collaborator samples originated in the United States, Italy and Spain and spanned the acute and convalescent phases of COVID-19. The prospective study material was composed of cDNA or gDNA derived from T cells, B-cell-depleted T cells, or PBMCs. Deeply sampled blood TCRbeta repertoires from subjects exposed to, actively infected with, or recovered from COVID-19 were included in the dataset. A freely available public database, intended as a resource for researchers studying the immune response to SARS-CoV-2, is where the repertoires were released. Samples came from the ongoing ImmuneRACE study (first 160 participants) plus 1,254 subjects from 6 global collaborators. The sample metadata nearly always contained a de-identified subject ID, COVID-19 status, age in years and sex. Where HLA class I and class II types were available, the types were taken from metadata supplied by the sample provider, not from assay-based typing. Study-wide conclusions, independent of this receptor: How much clinical and demographic metadata was included differed by source and by participant, and the metadata was provided uncurated.

V sheds 3 bases and J sheds 1 base, leaving 13 bases between their ends. According to the germline V gene, CDR1 reads SGHRS and CDR2 reads YFSETQ. The CDR3 numbers 15 residues from cysteine through phenylalanine. Just CDR3 DNA is preserved here, 45 bases in frame from base 1. TCRbeta CDR3 regions were amplified from genomic DNA by means of the immunoSEQ Assay, a bias-controlled multiplex PCR. As for the authors' bioinformatics: The number of nucleated cells in each sample was estimated from the amplification of reference gene primers within the assay. To quantify the absolute abundance of each unique TCRbeta CDR3 rearrangement, sequence reads were collapsed and filtered. For each sample, productive Simpson clonality was calculated as the square root of Simpson's diversity index over productive rearrangements. In its TCRdb copy, this immuneACCESS table keeps in-frame sequences only and misses some clones. Where compared with another copy, unresolved V genes explain less than half of these, and the others have no known cause. V and J calls and clone size are copied from that table; D and trimming were computed from the DNA. The sample contains a few hundred thousand clones, just under 90% of them found a single time. About 2% of the sample rests with the top ten.

In the prospective study, participants were about 18 to 95 years old, resided in approximately 22 geographic areas of the United States, and were enrolled through a virtual design. Cohort assignment in the prospective study relied on participant-reported clinical history from a screening survey and a study questionnaire. Recovered participants in ImmuneRACE Cohort 3 were defined by two consecutive negative NP/OP PCR tests, clearance by a healthcare professional, or resolution of symptoms. In the prospective study, whole blood, serum and a nasopharyngeal or oropharyngeal swab were collected from each participant by mobile phlebotomists. Participants in the prospective study had the option to provide additional blood draws and questionnaires over a 2-month period. Prospective study blood samples were shipped either frozen or at room temperature before DNA extraction.

This clonotype was obtained from a woman aged 55-69 years who had recovered from COVID-19. Rearrangement joined TRBV5-1 to TRBJ1-1; TRBD1 is possibly the D segment (5 matching bases). Sequences were obtained from PBMCs or T cells enriched from blood (not recorded which). Here the CDR3 is given as CASSSLTVSNTEAFF. The bases are TGCGCCAGCAGCTCTCTGACAGTCTCGAACACTGAAGCTTTCTTT. Joined to the reference TRBV5-1 and TRBJ1-1 proteins, this CDR3 gives the full variable domain: KAGVTQTPRYLIKTRGQQVTLSCSPISGHRSVSWYQQTPGQGLQFLFEYFSETQRNKGNFPGRFSGRQFSNSRSEMNVSTLELGDSALYLCASSSLTVSNTEAFFGQGTRLTVV.